This T cell receptor (beta chain) was recovered during a study of CD8+CD57+ T cells in acquired aplastic anemia. Study in general: Recorded DNA amounts for sorted CD4+ and CD8+ cells had an average of approximately 2.9 ug.

The table lists this clonotype with many counts. The use of genomic DNA as template underpinned the TCR beta VDJ and CDR3 profiling. TCRdb reprocessed the reads with MiXCR, giving one entry per CDR3 protein. The sample has approximately 170,000 distinct CDR3 sequences; less than 60% are singletons. The CDR3 is 14 residues long. CDR1 is SGHAT, CDR2 FQNNGV, per germline. V lost 4 bases, J lost 2 bases, and 11 bases lay in between. Patients included in sequencing had previously demonstrated CD8+CD57+ cell expansion by flow cytometry. The genes are TRBV11-2 and TRBJ1-2, with a weak D call TRBD1 (5 bases). The receptor was isolated from a human donor with aplastic anemia. Sequenced material: sorted CD4+, CD8+, or CD8+CD57+ T cells (not recorded which) from PBMCs. The CDR3 sequence: CASSSGTTNYGYTF. In DNA, the CDR3 is TGTGCCAGCAGCTCCGGGACGACCAACTATGGCTACACCTTC.